The source of this T cell receptor beta chain is a study of beta chain features in type 1 diabetes. Study conclusions and caveats: Patients with Type 1 diabetes showed moderately but significantly shorter TCRB CDR3s in all four CD4+ subsets. Naive, central memory and Treg TCRB repertoires seemed to resemble each other more closely in patients than they did in healthy donors.

A word on this clone: Its matching antigen is unknown.

The CDR3 spans 12 residues. Germline lookup yields CDR1 SQVTM and CDR2 ANQGSEA. The V and J ends lost 7 bases and 5 bases respectively, with 14 bases between them. The isolated RNA, all of it, was reverse transcribed, so expressed TCRB transcripts were what got sequenced. Profiled with immunoSEQ multiplex PCR; TCRdb holds only in-frame clones, not every one. The table shows over 300,000 clones, with 8% occurring only once. Averaging about 116 mL, one heparinised blood draw came from each individual donor. By way of CD45RO/CCR7/CD25/CD127/CD95/CD27, the CD4+ regulatory, stem cell-like memory, central memory and naive cells were sorted.

This clonotype originated in a young woman in good health. The chain joins TRBV29-1 to TRBJ2-5; D is ambiguous. The sequenced sample consisted of central memory CD4+ T cells from blood. In DNA, the CDR3 is TGCAGCGCAAGCCTCGGTGCGGAGACCCAGTACTTC. This translates into CSASLGAETQYF.